This T cell receptor beta chain derives from a study of cytomegalovirus exposure and HLA in healthy donors listed by TCRdb under 2017. Study-level background: An earlier analysis of 587 of the donors reported over 250 Gb of sequence data and 117 million unique TCR beta sequences obtained from around 180 million T cells. An early release covering more than 500 HLA-typed donors comprised about 300 gigabases of sequencing data and around 86 million unique TCR sequences. Among the approximately 400 genotyped donors, more than 70% belonged to the genetic ancestry cluster associated with self-reported Caucasian donors. The study aimed to test whether signatures of past pathogen exposure could be identified by cataloging public T cell receptors. The study used immunosequencing to profile the T cell repertoires of approximately 630 subjects and linked those repertoires to cytomegalovirus serostatus. A separate validation cohort of some 130 different subjects was used in addition to the 666-subject first cohort. High-throughput TCR immunosequencing, statistical association of individual TCRs with disease status, and machine learning were combined to predict cytomegalovirus infection status. A later analysis re-examined previously published TCR beta repertoires from more than 600 donors and added high-resolution HLA genotyping to investigate patterns of TCR occurrence. In the later analysis, no new phenotypic data were used to find candidate immune exposures; instead, reliance was placed on TCR beta sequences and their occurrence across donors. To decide whether each TCR beta V gene segment behaved as functional or pseudogenic, an earlier analysis of some 600 of the donors relied on high-throughput TCR beta sequencing. Donor age, sex, ethnicity and CMV serostatus were compiled alongside the repertoire data. In a later genetic analysis, genome-wide SNP genotypes for about three fifths of the roughly 670 donors were used, and that subset was treated as a discovery cohort. Every repertoire in the discovery cohort had been generated on one and the same sequencing platform. Both class I and class II loci were covered by HLA typing, at four-digit resolution. Typing coverage varied by locus: roughly 620-630 donors for A, B, C, DRB1 and DQB1; roughly 520 for DQA1; more than 600 for DPA1; more than 450 for DPB1. Roughly five DR-DQ haplotypes were handled as single units for association and clustering, since linkage in the cohort was strong. On average, 235,054 unique TCR beta nucleotide sequences were sequenced per donor among roughly 430 genotyped donors of the cohort, with around 19% of those sequences being non-productive. On the study overall, not on this receptor specifically: Linkage disequilibrium might explain the correlated functional status among segregating V segments, but an unknown experimental factor could not be ruled out. V-gene and J-gene trimming of TCR beta chains was associated with a missense DCLRE1C variant in a later genetic analysis, and the association was replicated in an independent cohort. Several of the top co-occurrence clusters appeared to be linked to parvovirus B19, influenza, CMV and Epstein-Barr virus, according to a later analysis. Most CMV-associated TCR beta chains appeared to be HLA-restricted in a later analysis, and the HLA associations seemed to be driven largely by CMV exposure. Most TCR sequences were seen in very few donors, while some public TCRs were found in many individuals. A further reported finding was that TCR beta sequences accurately predicted the HLA-A and HLA-B alleles for most subjects in the first cohort. Specific HLA alleles were associated with 15,000 to 20,000 TCR beta sequences at a false discovery rate of 0.05 in a later analysis. In an earlier analysis of fewer than 750 of the donors, most TCR beta V segments were observed in productive rearrangements about 90% or about 30% of the time, broadly matching IMGT annotations. When HLA alleles, especially DR and DQ, strongly co-occurred, attributing TCR associations to individual alleles was difficult. For the cohort, immune exposure information was limited to CMV serostatus. The cohort was sequenced for TCR beta chains only, and without alpha or paired-chain data the features that could be detected were limited. In a later genetic analysis, fewer N-insertions in productive TCRs were reported among donors in an Asian-associated ancestry cluster than the 666-donor mean. Because the 87-base-pair reads could not distinguish some IMGT-functional V segments, including TRBV6-2 and TRBV6-3, those segments were excluded. According to a later analysis, TCR association rates differed among HLA loci, with DRB1 alleles showing the most associated TCRs and HLA-C alleles showing the fewest. The sequencing pipeline was judged likely to have produced a cluster of highly shared sequence variants as a technical artifact. Sequencing depth was assumed to be roughly uniform across donors in the presence/absence analyses, though that assumption may not hold. Approximately 16 rarely observed V segments, including chromosome 9 orphons, were excluded from the earlier analysis of about 610 of the donors because counts were too low. According to the authors, the approach could potentially be generalized to other disease states and immunological phenotypes. Because HLA typing was unavailable for some donors at each locus, only the typed subset was used in association tests. In a later analysis, HLA-associated TCR beta chains showed more clonal expansion and lower generation probabilities than non-associated chains that were equally common. In both the original and validation cohorts, the classifier was reported to diagnose cytomegalovirus status with high specificity and sensitivity. A total of 150 or so TCR beta chains were listed by the study as associated with cytomegalovirus. A few of the identified cytomegalovirus-associated TCR beta chains were confirmed in vitro to be specific for cytomegalovirus antigens.

Library construction relied on the immunoSEQ multiplex PCR assay. For the multiplex PCR, a mixture combining 60 forward primers for TCR Vbeta segments and 13 reverse primers for TCR Jbeta segments was used. A multiplex PCR assay on genomic DNA amplified the CDR3 region of rearranged TCR beta genes. The Illumina HiSeq System was used to sequence the amplified TCR beta libraries as 87-base-pair reads. The authors processed their data as follows. In a later analysis, some 80 million unique TCR beta chains were counted across the 650 to 750 repertoires, and around 10 million of these chains were shared by at least two donors. To remove PCR and sequencing errors, raw reads were error-corrected and collapsed into unique sequences using a nearest-neighbor algorithm that merged closely related sequences. V, D and J gene segments were assigned by aligning CDR3 sequences to IMGT reference sequences. Each retained sequence needed at least a six-nucleotide match to both a V gene segment and a J gene segment. Rearrangements were called productive when the CDR3 lacked stop codons and stayed in frame with V and J; all others were non-productive. CDR3 was defined according to IMGT convention as the region running from the second conserved V-encoded cysteine to the conserved J-encoded phenylalanine. In an earlier analysis of around 540 of the donors, sequences lacking an unambiguous match to a single V gene segment were excluded. In an earlier analysis of 500 to 750 of the donors, V segments were called functional above 56.7% productive rearrangements and were called segregating when the between-donor standard deviation exceeded 5%. A statistical classification framework was built to diagnose cytomegalovirus status from the catalog of TCR beta chain sequences. V and J gene assignment, in a later analysis, came from comparing TCR nucleotide sequences with IMGT/GENE-DB human TR gene sequences. A later analysis assigned CDR3 sequences and most-parsimonious VDJ recombination scenarios with the TCRdist pipeline. In a later analysis, every TCR beta chain was defined by the combination of its CDR3 amino acid sequence and its V-gene family, and reads without a unique V-gene family were dropped. In a later analysis, approximately 640 highly shared, low-generation-probability nucleotide sequences were removed to address suspected cross-contamination and a sequencing artifact. For each public chain, a later analysis derived a clonal expansion index from normalized ranks of inferred template counts within each repertoire. In a later analysis, generation probabilities were computed with a VDJ recombination model fitted to out-of-frame rearrangements, and the resulting probabilities were checked against IGoR. A later analysis scored TCR-TCR, TCR-HLA and TCR-CMV co-occurrence with hypergeometric tests, applying a repertoire-size bias correction to TCR pairs. To estimate false discovery rates, a later analysis permuted the HLA or CMV assignments 20 times. A later analysis grouped co-occurring TCRs with DBSCAN, adding TCRdist sequence similarity when clustering within HLA-allele-positive subsets. Repertoires with fewer than 30,000 or more than 120,000 public chains were left out of co-occurrence clustering, as were about five repertoires with anomalous nucleotide sharing. TCRdb took over this immuneACCESS table, retaining in-frame rearrangements with V and J assigned. Such tables are incomplete; in checked studies, under half of the missing clones stem from an unresolved V gene, and the remainder is unexplained. V, J and clone size derive from that table, while D and trimming were established from the DNA sequence. This sample gives 90,000 to 110,000 clones in total; roughly 80% of them show up just once. The ten biggest clones cover about 8% of the sample.

The cohort consisted of hundreds of healthy bone marrow donors. At the time of sampling, every cohort member was nominally healthy, though immune exposures that went unrecorded were likely present. The donor tested CMV seropositive and was one of the 289 seropositive cohort members. A peripheral blood sample was collected from each donor, and TCR beta sequencing was performed on peripheral blood mononuclear cells. The Qiagen DNeasy Blood Extraction Kit was used to extract genomic DNA from the blood cell samples. According to the germline V gene, CDR1 reads MNHEY and CDR2 reads SVGAGI. V was cut back by 6 bases and J by 1 base, leaving a gap of 9 bases between them. CDR3 length: 13 amino acids, cysteine to phenylalanine. Of the read, only the CDR3 DNA is kept; its 39 bases are in frame from base 1. This clone was picked up one time. Its antigen is unknown. No per-base quality is available; no much larger clone lies one base away.

The receptor's source is a woman aged 45-65 years in good health and CMV-seropositive. Recombination joined TRBV6-5 with TRBJ1-1; a confident D gene designation cannot be given. Sequenced sample: PBMCs. The CDR3 in this case is CASSPIKNTEAFF. Here is the DNA: TGTGCCAGCAGCCCCATCAAGAACACTGAAGCTTTCTTT.